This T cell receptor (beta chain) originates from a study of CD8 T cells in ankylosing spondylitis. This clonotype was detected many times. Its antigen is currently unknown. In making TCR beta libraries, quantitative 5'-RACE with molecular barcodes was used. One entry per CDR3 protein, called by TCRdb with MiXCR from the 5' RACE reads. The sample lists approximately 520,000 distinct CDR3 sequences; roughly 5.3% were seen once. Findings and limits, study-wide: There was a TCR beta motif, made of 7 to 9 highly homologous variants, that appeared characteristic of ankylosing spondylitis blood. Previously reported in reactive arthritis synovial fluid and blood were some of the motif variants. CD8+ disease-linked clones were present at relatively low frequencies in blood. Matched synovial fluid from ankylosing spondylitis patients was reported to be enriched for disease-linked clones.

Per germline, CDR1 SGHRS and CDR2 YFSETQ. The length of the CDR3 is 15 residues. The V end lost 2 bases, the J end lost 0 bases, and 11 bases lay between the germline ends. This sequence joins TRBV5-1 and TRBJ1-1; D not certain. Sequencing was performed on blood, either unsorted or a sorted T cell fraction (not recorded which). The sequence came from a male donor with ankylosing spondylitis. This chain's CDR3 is CASSFKGMLNTEAFF. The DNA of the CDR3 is TGCGCCAGCAGCTTCAAAGGGATGTTGAACACTGAAGCTTTCTTT.